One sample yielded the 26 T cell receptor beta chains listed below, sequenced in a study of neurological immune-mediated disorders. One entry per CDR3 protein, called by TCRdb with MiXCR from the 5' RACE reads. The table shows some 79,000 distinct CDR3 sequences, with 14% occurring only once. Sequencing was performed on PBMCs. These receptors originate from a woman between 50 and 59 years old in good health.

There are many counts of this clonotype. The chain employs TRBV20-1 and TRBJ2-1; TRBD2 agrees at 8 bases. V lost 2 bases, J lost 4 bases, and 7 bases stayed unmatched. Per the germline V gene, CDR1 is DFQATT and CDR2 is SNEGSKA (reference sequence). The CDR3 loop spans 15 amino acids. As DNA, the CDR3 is TGCAGTGCTAGATACGGGAGGGGAGGTTACAATGAGCAGTTCTTC. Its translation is CSARYGRGGYNEQFF.

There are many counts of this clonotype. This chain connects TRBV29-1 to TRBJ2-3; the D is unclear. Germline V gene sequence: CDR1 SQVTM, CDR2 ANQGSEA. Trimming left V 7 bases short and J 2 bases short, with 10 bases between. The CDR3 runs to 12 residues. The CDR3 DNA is TGCAGCGCCCGCAAAACCACAGATACGCAGTATTTT. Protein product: CSARKTTDTQYF.

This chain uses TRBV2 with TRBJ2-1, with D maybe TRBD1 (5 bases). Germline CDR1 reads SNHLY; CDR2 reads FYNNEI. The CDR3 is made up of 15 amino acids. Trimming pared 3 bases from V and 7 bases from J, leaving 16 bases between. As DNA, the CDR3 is TGTGCCAGCAGTGAGGTGGTGGGGCTGGTGAATGAGCAGTTCTTC. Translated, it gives CASSEVVGLVNEQFF.

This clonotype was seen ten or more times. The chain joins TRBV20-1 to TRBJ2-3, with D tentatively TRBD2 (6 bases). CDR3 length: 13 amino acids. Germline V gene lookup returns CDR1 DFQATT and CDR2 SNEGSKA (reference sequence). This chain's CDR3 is CSGTPYSTDTQYF. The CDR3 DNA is TGCAGCGGGACTCCTTATAGCACAGATACGCAGTATTTT.

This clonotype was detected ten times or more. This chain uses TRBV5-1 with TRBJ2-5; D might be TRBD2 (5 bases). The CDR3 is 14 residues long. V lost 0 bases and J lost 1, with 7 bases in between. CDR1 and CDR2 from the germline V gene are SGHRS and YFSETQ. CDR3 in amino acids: CASSLEAAQETQYF. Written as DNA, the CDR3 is TGCGCCAGCAGCTTGGAAGCGGCCCAAGAGACCCAGTACTTC.

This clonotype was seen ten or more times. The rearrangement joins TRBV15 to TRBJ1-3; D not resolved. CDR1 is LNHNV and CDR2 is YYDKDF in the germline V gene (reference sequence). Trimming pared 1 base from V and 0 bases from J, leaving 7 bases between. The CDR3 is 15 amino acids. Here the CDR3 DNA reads TGTGCCACCAGCAGAGGCAGCTACTCTGGAAACACCATATATTTT. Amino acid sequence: CATSRGSYSGNTIYF.

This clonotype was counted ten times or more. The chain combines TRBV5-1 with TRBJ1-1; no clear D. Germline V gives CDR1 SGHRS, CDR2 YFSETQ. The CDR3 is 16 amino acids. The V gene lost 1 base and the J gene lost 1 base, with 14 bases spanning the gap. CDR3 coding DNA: TGCGCCAGCAGCTTGAGCGCCGCCTCAAAGAACACTGAAGCTTTCTTT. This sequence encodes CASSLSAASKNTEAFF.

The CDR3 region has the DNA TGTGCCACCAGTGACGGACTAGCGGGAGAAGATACGCAGTATTTT. Encoded protein: CATSDGLAGEDTQYF. The chain is built from TRBV24-1 and TRBJ2-3; TRBD2 agrees at 13 bases. This CDR3 is built from 15 residues. Trimming cost V 4 bases and J 5 bases; bases outside gene matches: 2. Looked up from germline, CDR1 is KGHDR and CDR2 is SFDVKD.

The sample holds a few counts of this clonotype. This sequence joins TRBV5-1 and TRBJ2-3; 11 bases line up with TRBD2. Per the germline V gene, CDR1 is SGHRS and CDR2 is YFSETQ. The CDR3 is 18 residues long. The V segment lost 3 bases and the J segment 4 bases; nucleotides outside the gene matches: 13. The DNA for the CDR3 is TGCGCCAGCAGCTCCAACGCCTTAGCGGGGGGGCCCCCAGATACGCAGTATTTT. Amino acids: CASSSNALAGGPPDTQYF.

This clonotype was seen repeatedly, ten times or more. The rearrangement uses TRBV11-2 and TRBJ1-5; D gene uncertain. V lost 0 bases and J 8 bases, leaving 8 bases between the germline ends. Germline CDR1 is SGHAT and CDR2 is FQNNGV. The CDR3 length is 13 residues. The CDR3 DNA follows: TGTGCCAGCAGCTTAGAAATGTCCGAGCCCCAGCATTTT. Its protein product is CASSLEMSEPQHF. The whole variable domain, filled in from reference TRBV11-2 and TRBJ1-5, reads EAGVAQSPRYKIIEKRQSVAFWCNPISGHATLYWYQQILGQGPKLLIQFQNNGVVDDSQLPKDRFSAERLKGVDSTLKIQPAKLEDSAVYLCASSLEMSEPQHFGDGTRLSIL.

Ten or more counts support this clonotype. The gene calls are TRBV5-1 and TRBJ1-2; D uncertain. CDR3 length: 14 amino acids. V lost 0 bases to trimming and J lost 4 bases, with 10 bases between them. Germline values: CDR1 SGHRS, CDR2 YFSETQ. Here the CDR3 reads CASSLDGKTYGYTF. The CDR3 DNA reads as TGCGCCAGCAGCTTGGACGGGAAAACCTATGGCTACACCTTC.

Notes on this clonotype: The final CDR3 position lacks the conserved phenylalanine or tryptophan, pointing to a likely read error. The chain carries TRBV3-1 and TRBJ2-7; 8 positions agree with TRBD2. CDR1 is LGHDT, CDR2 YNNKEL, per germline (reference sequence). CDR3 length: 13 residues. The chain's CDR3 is CDSSRTSLNEQYL. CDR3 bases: TGTGACAGCAGCCGGACTAGCCTCAACGAGCAGTACTTA.

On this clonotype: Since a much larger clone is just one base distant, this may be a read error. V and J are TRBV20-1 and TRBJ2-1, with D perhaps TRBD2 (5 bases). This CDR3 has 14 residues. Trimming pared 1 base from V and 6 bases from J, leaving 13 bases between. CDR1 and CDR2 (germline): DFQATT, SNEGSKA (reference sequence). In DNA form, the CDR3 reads TGCAGTGCTAGAGTATCGGGTCGGGGCAATGAGCAGTTCTTC. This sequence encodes CSARVSGRGNEQFF.

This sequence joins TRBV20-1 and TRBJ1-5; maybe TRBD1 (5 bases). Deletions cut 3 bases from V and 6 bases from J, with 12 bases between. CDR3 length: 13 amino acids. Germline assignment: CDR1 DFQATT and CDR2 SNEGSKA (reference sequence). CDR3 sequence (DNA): TGCAGTGCTAGTCAAACAGGAATTCAGCCCCAGCATTTT. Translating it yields CSASQTGIQPQHF.

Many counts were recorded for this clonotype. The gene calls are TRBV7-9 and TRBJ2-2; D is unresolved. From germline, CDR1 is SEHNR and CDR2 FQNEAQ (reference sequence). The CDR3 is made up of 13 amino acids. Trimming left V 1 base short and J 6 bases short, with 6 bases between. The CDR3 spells CASSLVISGELFF. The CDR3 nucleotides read TGTGCCAGCAGCTTAGTTATTTCCGGGGAGCTGTTTTTT.

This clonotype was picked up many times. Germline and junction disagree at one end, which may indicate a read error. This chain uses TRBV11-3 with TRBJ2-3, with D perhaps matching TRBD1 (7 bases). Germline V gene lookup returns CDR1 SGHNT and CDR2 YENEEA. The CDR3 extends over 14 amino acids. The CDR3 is CASSLQGGTDTQYF. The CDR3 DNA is TGTGCCAGCAGCTTACAGGGGGGCACCGATACGCAGTATTTT.

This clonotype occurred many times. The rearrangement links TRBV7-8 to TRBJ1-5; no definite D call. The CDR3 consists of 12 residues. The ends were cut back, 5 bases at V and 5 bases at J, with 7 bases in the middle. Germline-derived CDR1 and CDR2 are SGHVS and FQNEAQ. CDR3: CASSKKDQPQHF. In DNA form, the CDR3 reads TGTGCCAGCAGCAAGAAGGATCAGCCCCAGCATTTT.

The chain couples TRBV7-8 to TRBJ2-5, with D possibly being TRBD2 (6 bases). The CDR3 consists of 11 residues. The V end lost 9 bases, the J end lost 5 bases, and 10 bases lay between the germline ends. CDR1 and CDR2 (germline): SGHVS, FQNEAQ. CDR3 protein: CARGTRETQYF. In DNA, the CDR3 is TGTGCCAGGGGGACTCGGGAGACCCAGTACTTC.

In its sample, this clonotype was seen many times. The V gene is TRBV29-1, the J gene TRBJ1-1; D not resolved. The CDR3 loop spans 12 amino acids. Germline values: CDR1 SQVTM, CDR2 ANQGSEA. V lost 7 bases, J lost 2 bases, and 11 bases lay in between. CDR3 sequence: CSGLVGNTEAFF. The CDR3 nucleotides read TGCAGCGGCCTAGTGGGAAACACTGAAGCTTTCTTT.

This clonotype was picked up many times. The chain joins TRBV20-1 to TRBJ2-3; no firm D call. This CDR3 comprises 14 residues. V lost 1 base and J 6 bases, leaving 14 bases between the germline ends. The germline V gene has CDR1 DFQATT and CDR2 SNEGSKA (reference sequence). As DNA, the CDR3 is TGCAGTGCTAGAGTTAGTGCCCTCCCGGATACGCAGTATTTT. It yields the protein CSARVSALPDTQYF.

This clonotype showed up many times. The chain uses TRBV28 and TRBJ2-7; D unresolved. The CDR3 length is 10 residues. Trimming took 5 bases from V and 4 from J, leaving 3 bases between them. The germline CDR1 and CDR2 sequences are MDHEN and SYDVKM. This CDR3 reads CASSEYEQYF. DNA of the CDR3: TGTGCCAGCAGTGAGTACGAGCAGTACTTC.

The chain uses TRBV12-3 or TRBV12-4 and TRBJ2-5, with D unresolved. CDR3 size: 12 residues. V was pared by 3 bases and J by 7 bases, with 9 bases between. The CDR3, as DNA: TGTGCCAGCAGTTTCAACGTTGGGACCCAGTACTTC. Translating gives CASSFNVGTQYF.

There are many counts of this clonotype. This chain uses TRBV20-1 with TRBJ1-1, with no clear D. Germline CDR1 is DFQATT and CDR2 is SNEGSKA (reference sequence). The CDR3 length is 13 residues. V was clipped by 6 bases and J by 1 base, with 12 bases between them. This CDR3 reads CSAKRTGNTEAFF. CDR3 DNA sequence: TGCAGTGCGAAACGGACGGGGAACACTGAAGCTTTCTTT.

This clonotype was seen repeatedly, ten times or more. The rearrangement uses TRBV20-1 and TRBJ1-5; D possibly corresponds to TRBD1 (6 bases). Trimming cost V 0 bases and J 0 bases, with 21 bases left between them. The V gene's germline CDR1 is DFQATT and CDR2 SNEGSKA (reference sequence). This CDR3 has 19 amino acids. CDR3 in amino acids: CSARDPLTGEHYSNQPQHF. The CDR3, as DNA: TGCAGTGCTAGAGATCCCCTGACAGGAGAGCATTATAGCAATCAGCCCCAGCATTTT.

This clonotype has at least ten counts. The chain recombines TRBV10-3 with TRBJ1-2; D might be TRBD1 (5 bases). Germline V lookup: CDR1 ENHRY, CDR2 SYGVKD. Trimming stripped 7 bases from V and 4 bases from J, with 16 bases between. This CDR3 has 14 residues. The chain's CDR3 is CAITEGREGYGYTF. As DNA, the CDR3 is TGTGCCATCACGGAGGGCAGGGAGGGCTATGGCTACACCTTC.

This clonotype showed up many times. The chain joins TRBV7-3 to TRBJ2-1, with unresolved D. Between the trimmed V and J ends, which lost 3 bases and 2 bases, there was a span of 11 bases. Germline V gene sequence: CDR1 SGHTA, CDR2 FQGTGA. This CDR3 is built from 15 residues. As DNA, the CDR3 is TGTGCCAGCAGCTTCACCTACGGAGCCTACAATGAGCAGTTCTTC. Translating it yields CASSFTYGAYNEQFF.